The 29 T cell receptor beta chains below come from one sample, sequenced in a study of neoadjuvant anti-PD-1 for oral cavity cancer. Time point meaning: after neoadjuvant nivolumab, at surgical resection. Produced via immunoSEQ multiplex PCR; TCRdb's table is partial and in-frame only. The sample gives thousands of clones, about 80% of which show up once; roughly 4.2% is in the top ten. The source material was PBMCs, sampled after nivolumab (anti-PD-1) treatment. The receptors stem from a person between 40 and 80 years old with oral cavity squamous cell carcinoma.

The chain carries TRBV7-2 and TRBJ2-3; D is unresolved. V lost 4 bases, J lost 0 bases, and 11 bases lay in between. CDR3 length equals 15 residues. CDR1 SGHTA and CDR2 FQGNSA come from the germline V gene. CDR3 protein: CASSYEGRSTDTQYF. In nucleotides, the CDR3 is TGTGCCAGCAGCTACGAAGGGCGGAGCACAGATACGCAGTATTTT. Supplemented by reference TRBV7-2 and TRBJ2-3, the full variable domain reads GAGVSQSPSNKVTEKGKDVELRCDPISGHTALYWYRQSLGQGLEFLIYFQGNSAPDKSGLPSDRFSAERTGGSVSTLTIQRTQQEDSAVYLCASSYEGRSTDTQYFGPGTRLTVL.

This clone occurred once. The genes are TRBV5-1 and TRBJ2-2; 7 bases line up with TRBD2. CDR1 SGHRS and CDR2 YFSETQ come from the germline V gene. The CDR3 consists of 13 residues. Unmatched junction bases numbered 3, after V lost 3 bases and J lost 7 bases. In nucleotides, the CDR3 is TGCGCCAGCAGCTCCCCGGGGGGCGGGGAGCTGTTTTTT. It is translated as CASSSPGGGELFF.

The table lists this clone with a few counts. The gene calls are TRBV7-9 and TRBJ2-5, with 12 bases identical to TRBD2. The germline V gene has CDR1 SEHNR and CDR2 FQNEAQ (reference sequence). V gave up 8 bases and J gave up 2 bases; unmatched junction bases: 9. This CDR3 is built from 16 residues. CDR3 sequence reads: CASAAGLAGTQETQYF. The CDR3 DNA reads as TGTGCCAGCGCGGCCGGACTAGCGGGGACTCAAGAGACCCAGTACTTC.

This clone has a handful of counts. The gene calls are TRBV14 and TRBJ2-1; D possibly corresponds to TRBD1 (6 bases). Germline CDR1 SGHDN, CDR2 FVKESK. The CDR3 extends over 15 amino acids. The V gene lost 4 bases and the J gene lost 1 base, with 11 bases spanning the gap. The CDR3 loop reads CASSPGTHSYNEQFF. The DNA for the CDR3 is TGTGCCAGCAGCCCAGGGACACATTCCTACAATGAGCAGTTCTTC.

This clone was seen only a few times. The germline gene is not matched at one end of the junction; a read error may be the cause. The chain combines TRBV5-4 with TRBJ1-2; perhaps TRBD1 as D (5 bases). The germline V gene has CDR1 SGHNT and CDR2 YYREEE (reference sequence). The CDR3 is made up of 14 amino acids. The CDR3 DNA reads as TGTGCCAGCACCTTGGGGGGGATAAACTATGGCTACACCTTC. This gives the protein CASTLGGINYGYTF.

The chain links TRBV27 to TRBJ2-7, with TRBD2 as a possible D gene (5 bases). The CDR3 loop spans 16 amino acids. V lost 1 base and J 4 bases, leaving 17 bases between the germline ends. CDR1 and CDR2 (germline): MNHEY, SMNVEV (reference sequence). For the CDR3, the DNA is TGTGCCAGCAGTTTATACCAAGAGGGTCCTTTTTACGAGCAGTACTTC. It encodes CASSLYQEGPFYEQYF.

The chain is built from TRBV27 and TRBJ1-2; TRBD1 matches at 7 bases. J was trimmed by 0 bases and V by 6 bases; bases with no gene match: 7. CDR1 and CDR2 from the germline V gene are MNHEY and SMNVEV (reference sequence). The CDR3 extends over 15 amino acids. CDR3 sequence reads: CASRGRQGANYGYTF. The CDR3 DNA reads as TGTGCCAGCAGGGGGAGACAGGGAGCTAACTATGGCTACACCTTC.

The V call is TRBV27, the J call TRBJ2-7; the match to TRBD2 covers 12 bases. V lost 0 bases and J lost 0; bases outside the gene matches: 3. This CDR3 has 17 residues. Germline values: CDR1 MNHEY, CDR2 SMNVEV (reference sequence). The CDR3 region is CASSLSLAGGPSYEQYF. CDR3 DNA: TGTGCCAGCAGTTTATCCCTAGCGGGAGGGCCCTCCTACGAGCAGTACTTC.

This chain connects TRBV10-3 to TRBJ1-2; D gene unclear. Germline CDR1 and CDR2: ENHRY and SYGVKD. This CDR3 comprises 13 residues. Trimming stripped 6 bases from V and 2 bases from J, with 10 bases between. The CDR3 region is CAIRDPGNYGYTF. The CDR3 DNA reads TGTGCCATCAGGGATCCAGGAAACTATGGCTACACCTTC.

V gene TRBV28 combines with J gene TRBJ2-1; a weak D match, TRBD2 (5 bases). Germline V CDR1 and CDR2: MDHEN, SYDVKM. The CDR3 is 12 amino acids. V shed 6 bases and J shed 10 bases, with 13 bases lying between them. The CDR3 reads CASSPTRAEQFF. For the CDR3, the DNA is TGTGCCAGCAGCCCTACTAGAGCGGAGCAGTTCTTC.

The chain joins TRBV29-1 to TRBJ2-5, with D perhaps matching TRBD2 (5 bases). This CDR3 has 12 amino acids. Looked up from germline, CDR1 is SQVTM and CDR2 is ANQGSEA. V lost 4 bases and J lost 1, with 7 bases in between. CDR3 sequence (DNA): TGCAGCGTTGGGGCGGGCCAAGAGACCCAGTACTTC. This encodes CSVGAGQETQYF.

The V call is TRBV6-1, the J call TRBJ1-6; D perhaps matches TRBD1 (5 bases). The CDR3 totals 15 residues. Trimming pared 2 bases from V and 8 bases from J, leaving 13 bases between. Germline CDR1 MNHNS, CDR2 SASEGT. CDR3 sequence (DNA): TGTGCCAGCAGTGAACAGGGCCTGCCATATTCACCCCTCCACTTT. Translated: CASSEQGLPYSPLHF.

This clone was picked up a small number of times. The chain uses TRBV7-9 and TRBJ1-2; 7 nucleotides agree with TRBD1. CDR3 length: 15 residues. Trimming cost V 3 bases and J 4 bases; bases outside gene matches: 8. Germline values: CDR1 SEHNR, CDR2 FQNEAQ (reference sequence). CDR3 coding DNA: TGTGCCAGCAGCTTGGATAGGGACAGAATCTATGGCTACACCTTC. Protein: CASSLDRDRIYGYTF.

The rearrangement links TRBV30 to TRBJ2-3; D not resolved. CDR3 length: 11 amino acids. The germline V gene has CDR1 GTSNPN and CDR2 SVGIG (reference sequence). Trimming shortened V by 5 bases and J by 2 bases, and 5 bases separated the two germline ends. The CDR3 spells CAWGSTDTQYF. As DNA, the CDR3 is TGTGCCTGGGGGTCCACAGATACGCAGTATTTT.

The V gene is TRBV19, the J gene TRBJ2-5; the match to TRBD2 covers 14 bases. CDR3 length equals 16 residues. After removal of 5 bases from V and 5 bases from J, the junction contained 7 bases not matched to a gene. Germline values: CDR1 LNHDA, CDR2 SQIVND (reference sequence). Written as DNA, the CDR3 is TGTGCCAGTAGTGGACGACTAGCGGGGGGGCGGGAGACCCAGTACTTC. It translates to CASSGRLAGGRETQYF.

The chain employs TRBV2 and TRBJ2-1; 8 nucleotides line up with TRBD1. CDR3 length: 15 amino acids. J was trimmed by 5 bases and V by 6 bases; bases with no gene match: 9. Germline V lookup: CDR1 SNHLY, CDR2 FYNNEI. CDR3 bases: TGTGCCAGCAGACCCGGGACAGGTGCGAACAATGAGCAGTTCTTC. This gives the protein CASRPGTGANNEQFF. The full variable domain, completed using reference TRBV2 and TRBJ2-1, is EPEVTQTPSHQVTQMGQEVILRCVPISNHLYFYWYRQILGQKVEFLVSFYNNEISEKSEIFDDQFSVERPDGSNFTLKIRSTKLEDSAMYFCASRPGTGANNEQFFGPGTRLTVL.

The chain recombines TRBV6-5 with TRBJ2-3; 12 bases are a match to TRBD2. V shed 7 bases, J shed 6 bases, and the junction held 8 bases outside the gene matches. Germline lookup yields CDR1 MNHEY and CDR2 SVGAGI. The CDR3 has 15 amino acids. The CDR3 loop reads CASTRPGTSGDTQYF. CDR3 DNA sequence: TGTGCCAGCACCCGACCCGGGACTAGCGGGGATACGCAGTATTTT.

V usage is TRBV5-1 and J usage is TRBJ2-7; D remains unclear. The CDR3 totals 14 residues. Germline CDR1 is SGHRS and CDR2 is YFSETQ. Trimming cost V 4 bases and J 2 bases, with 13 bases left between them. In DNA form, the CDR3 reads TGCGCCAGCAGCACGGACGCCCATGCCTACGAGCAGTACTTC. Its protein is CASSTDAHAYEQYF. The full variable domain, with the rest looked up from reference TRBV5-1 and TRBJ2-7, is KAGVTQTPRYLIKTRGQQVTLSCSPISGHRSVSWYQQTPGQGLQFLFEYFSETQRNKGNFPGRFSGRQFSNSRSEMNVSTLELGDSALYLCASSTDAHAYEQYFGPGTRLTVT.

The chain has TRBV5-4 and TRBJ2-7; the match to TRBD2 covers 8 bases. This CDR3 comprises 15 residues. The trim removed 2 bases at V and 0 bases at J, leaving 4 bases unmatched. The germline V gene encodes CDR1 SGHNT and CDR2 YYREEE (reference sequence). The CDR3 loop reads CASSFGGRSSYEQYF. The DNA for the CDR3 is TGTGCCAGCAGCTTCGGCGGGAGGAGCTCCTACGAGCAGTACTTC.

CDR3 nucleotides: TGTGCCAGCAGCTCTTTAGCAACCTACTCCTACAATGAGCAGTTCTTC. It encodes CASSSLATYSYNEQFF. The chain carries TRBV7-3 and TRBJ2-1; D call uncertain. From germline, CDR1 is SGHTA and CDR2 FQGTGA. The CDR3 runs 16 residues. The V end was cut by 4 bases, the J end by 0 bases, with 13 bases between.

J is TRBJ2-3 and V is TRBV5-1; D is perhaps TRBD1 (5 bases). This CDR3 spans 15 amino acids. Trimming removed 4 bases from V and 0 bases from J, with 12 bases in between. CDR1 is SGHRS and CDR2 is YFSETQ in the germline V gene. The CDR3 spells CASSQRQISTDTQYF. The CDR3 DNA is TGCGCCAGCAGCCAAAGACAGATTAGCACAGATACGCAGTATTTT. Complete variable domain (other parts from reference TRBV5-1 and TRBJ2-3): KAGVTQTPRYLIKTRGQQVTLSCSPISGHRSVSWYQQTPGQGLQFLFEYFSETQRNKGNFPGRFSGRQFSNSRSEMNVSTLELGDSALYLCASSQRQISTDTQYFGPGTRLTVL.

The chain recombines TRBV7-2 with TRBJ1-1; D call uncertain. This CDR3 has 14 amino acids. The ends were cut back, 3 bases at V and 1 base at J, with 9 bases in the middle. The germline V gene encodes CDR1 SGHTA and CDR2 FQGNSA. The CDR3 region is CASSFGRENTEAFF. CDR3 DNA: TGTGCCAGCAGCTTCGGACGGGAGAACACTGAAGCTTTCTTT. Looking up the rest from reference TRBV7-2 and TRBJ1-1 gives the full variable domain: GAGVSQSPSNKVTEKGKDVELRCDPISGHTALYWYRQSLGQGLEFLIYFQGNSAPDKSGLPSDRFSAERTGGSVSTLTIQRTQQEDSAVYLCASSFGRENTEAFFGQGTRLTVV.

The chain joins TRBV7-3 to TRBJ2-2; TRBD2 is a possible D gene (6 bases). CDR1 is SGHTA and CDR2 is FQGTGA in the germline V gene. The CDR3 loop spans 15 amino acids. V was cut by 0 bases and J by 6 bases, with 11 bases left in between. DNA for the CDR3: TGTGCCAGCAGCTTAACGGCTGGGGAGGCCGGGGAGCTGTTTTTT. Residues: CASSLTAGEAGELFF.

The V and J genes are TRBV11-2 and TRBJ2-1; D unclear. The ends were cut back, 0 bases at V and 8 bases at J, with 14 bases in the middle. Germline-derived CDR1 and CDR2 are SGHAT and FQNNGV. The CDR3 spans 15 residues. The CDR3 DNA follows: TGTGCCAGCAGCTTAGATCTACCCGGTTTTTATGAGCAGTTCTTC. Its translation: CASSLDLPGFYEQFF.

The chain joins TRBV4-1 to TRBJ2-7; 12 nucleotides match TRBD2. CDR3 length: 19 amino acids. Germline trimming cut 1 base from V and 2 bases from J; bases unmatched to any gene: 12. The germline V gene encodes CDR1 MGHRA and CDR2 YSYEKL. The CDR3 sequence is CASSQVSASGRGRTYEQYF. CDR3 DNA: TGCGCCAGCAGCCAAGTGTCCGCTAGCGGGAGGGGCCGAACCTACGAGCAGTACTTC.

This clone was seen only a few times. This sequence joins TRBV2 and TRBJ1-5; D ambiguous. In germline, CDR1 is SNHLY, CDR2 FYNNEI. CDR3 length: 14 residues. Deletions cut 5 bases from V and 1 base from J, with 9 bases between. In nucleotides, the CDR3 is TGTGCCAGCAGTCCCGGGCCCAGCAATCAGCCCCAGCATTTT. This translates into CASSPGPSNQPQHF.

This clone was seen a single time. The V and J genes are TRBV9 and TRBJ1-1; perhaps TRBD1 as D (6 bases). CDR1 and CDR2 from the germline V gene are SGDLS and YYNGEE. The CDR3 consists of 15 residues. V gave up 6 bases and J gave up 5 bases, with 20 bases separating them. The chain's CDR3 is CASTRTGGVLTEAFF. As DNA, the CDR3 is TGTGCCAGCACCCGGACGGGGGGCGTTTTAACTGAAGCTTTCTTT.

This clone has just one count. CDR3 sequence reads: CASSQPGAGANVLTF. The CDR3 DNA follows: TGCGCCAGCAGCCAGCCAGGGGCGGGGGCCAACGTCCTGACTTTC. V usage is TRBV5-1 and J usage is TRBJ2-6; perhaps TRBD1 as D (6 bases). The CDR3 covers 15 residues. Trimming stripped 4 bases from V and 4 bases from J, with 12 bases between. The germline V gene encodes CDR1 SGHRS and CDR2 YFSETQ.

This clone was seen a few times. This chain links TRBV27 with TRBJ2-7; 9 bases map to TRBD2. The CDR3 loop spans 15 amino acids. Germline CDR1 reads MNHEY; CDR2 reads SMNVEV (reference sequence). The V and J ends lost 5 bases and 3 bases, in that order; junction bases with no gene match: 8. The CDR3 region is CASSTVSGGNYEQYF. CDR3 DNA: TGTGCCAGCAGTACCGTCAGCGGGGGGAACTACGAGCAGTACTTC.